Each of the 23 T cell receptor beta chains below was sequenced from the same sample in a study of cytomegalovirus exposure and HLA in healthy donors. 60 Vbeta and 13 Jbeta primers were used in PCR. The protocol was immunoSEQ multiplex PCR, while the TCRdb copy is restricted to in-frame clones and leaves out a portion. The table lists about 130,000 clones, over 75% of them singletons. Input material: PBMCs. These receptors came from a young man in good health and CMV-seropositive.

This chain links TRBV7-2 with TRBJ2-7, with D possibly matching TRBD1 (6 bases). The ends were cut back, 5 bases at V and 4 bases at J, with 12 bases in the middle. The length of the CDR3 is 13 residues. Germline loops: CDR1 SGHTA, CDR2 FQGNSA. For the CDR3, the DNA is TGTGCCAGCAGCATATCACAGGGTTACGAGCAGTACTTC. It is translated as CASSISQGYEQYF.

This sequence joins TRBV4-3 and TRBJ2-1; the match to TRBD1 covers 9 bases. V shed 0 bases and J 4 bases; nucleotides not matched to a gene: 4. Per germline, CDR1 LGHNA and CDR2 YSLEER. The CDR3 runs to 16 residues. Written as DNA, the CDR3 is TGCGCCAGCAGCCAAGAGTGGACAGGGGCTTACAATGAGCAGTTCTTC. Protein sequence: CASSQEWTGAYNEQFF.

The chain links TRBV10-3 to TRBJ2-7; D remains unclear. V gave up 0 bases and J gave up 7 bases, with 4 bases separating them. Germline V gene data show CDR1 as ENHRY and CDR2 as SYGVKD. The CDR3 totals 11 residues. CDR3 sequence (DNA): TGTGCCATCAGTGAGTCCCGGGAGCAGTACTTC. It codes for CAISESREQYF.

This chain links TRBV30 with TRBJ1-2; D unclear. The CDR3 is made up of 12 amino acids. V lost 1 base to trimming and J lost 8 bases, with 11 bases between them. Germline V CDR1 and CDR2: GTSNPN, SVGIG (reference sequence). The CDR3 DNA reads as TGTGCCTGGAGTGCGCTCGCGTGGGGCTACACCTTC. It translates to CAWSALAWGYTF.

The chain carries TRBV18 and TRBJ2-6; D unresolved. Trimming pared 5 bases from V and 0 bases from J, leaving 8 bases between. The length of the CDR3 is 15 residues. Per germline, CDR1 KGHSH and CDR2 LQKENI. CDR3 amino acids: CASSIQSSGANVLTF. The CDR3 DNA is TGTGCCAGCTCAATACAGAGCTCTGGGGCCAACGTCCTGACTTTC.

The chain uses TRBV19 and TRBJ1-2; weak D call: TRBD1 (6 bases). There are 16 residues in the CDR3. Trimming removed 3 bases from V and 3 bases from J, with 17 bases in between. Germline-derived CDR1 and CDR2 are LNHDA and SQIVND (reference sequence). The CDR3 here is CASSIKKGVEHYGYTF. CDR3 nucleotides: TGTGCCAGTAGTATTAAGAAGGGGGTTGAGCACTATGGCTACACCTTC. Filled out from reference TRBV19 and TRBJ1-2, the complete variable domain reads DGGITQSPKYLFRKEGQNVTLSCEQNLNHDAMYWYRQDPGQGLRLIYYSQIVNDFQKGDIAEGYSVSREKKESFPLTVTSAQKNPTAFYLCASSIKKGVEHYGYTFGSGTRLTVV.

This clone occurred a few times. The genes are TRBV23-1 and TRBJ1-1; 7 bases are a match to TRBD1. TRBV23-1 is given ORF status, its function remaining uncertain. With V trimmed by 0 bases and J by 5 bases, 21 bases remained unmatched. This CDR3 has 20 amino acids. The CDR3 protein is CASSQSKLGRGSLLWTEAFF. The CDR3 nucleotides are TGCGCCAGCAGTCAATCGAAATTGGGCAGGGGGAGCCTTCTATGGACTGAAGCTTTCTTT.

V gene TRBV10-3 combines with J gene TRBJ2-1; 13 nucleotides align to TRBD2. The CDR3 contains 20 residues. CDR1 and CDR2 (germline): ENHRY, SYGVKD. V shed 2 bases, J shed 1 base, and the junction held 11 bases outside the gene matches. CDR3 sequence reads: CAISEPGGLAGAGSYNEQFF. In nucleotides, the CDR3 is TGTGCCATCAGTGAGCCAGGCGGACTAGCGGGAGCTGGTTCCTACAATGAGCAGTTCTTC.

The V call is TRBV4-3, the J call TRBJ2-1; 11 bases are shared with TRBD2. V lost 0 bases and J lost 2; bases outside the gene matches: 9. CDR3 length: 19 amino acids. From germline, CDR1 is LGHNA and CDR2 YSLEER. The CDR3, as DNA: TGCGCCAGCAGCCAAGAATTATCAACTAGCGGGAGCACCTACAATGAGCAGTTCTTC. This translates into CASSQELSTSGSTYNEQFF.

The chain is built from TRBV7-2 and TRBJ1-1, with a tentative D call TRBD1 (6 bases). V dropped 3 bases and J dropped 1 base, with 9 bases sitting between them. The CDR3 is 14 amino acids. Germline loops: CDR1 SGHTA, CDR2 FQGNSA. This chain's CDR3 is CASSFGQTNTEAFF. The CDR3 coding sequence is TGTGCCAGCAGCTTTGGACAGACGAACACTGAAGCTTTCTTT.

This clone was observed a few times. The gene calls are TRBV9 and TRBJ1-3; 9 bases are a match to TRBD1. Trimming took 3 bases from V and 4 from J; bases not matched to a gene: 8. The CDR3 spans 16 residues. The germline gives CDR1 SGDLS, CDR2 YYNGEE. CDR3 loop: CASSANRGLQGNTIYF. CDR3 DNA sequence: TGTGCCAGCAGCGCCAACAGGGGGCTGCAAGGAAACACCATATATTTT.

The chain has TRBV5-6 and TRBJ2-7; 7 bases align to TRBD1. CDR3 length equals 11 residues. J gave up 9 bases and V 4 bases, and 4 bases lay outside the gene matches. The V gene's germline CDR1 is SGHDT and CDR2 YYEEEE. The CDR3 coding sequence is TGTGCCAGCAGCAGCAGACAGGGGCAGTACTTC. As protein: CASSSRQGQYF. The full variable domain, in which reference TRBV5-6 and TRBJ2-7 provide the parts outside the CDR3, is DAGVTQSPTHLIKTRGQQVTLRCSPKSGHDTVSWYQQALGQGPQFIFQYYEEEERQRGNFPDRFSGHQFPNYSSELNVNALLLGDSALYLCASSSRQGQYFGPGTRLTVT.

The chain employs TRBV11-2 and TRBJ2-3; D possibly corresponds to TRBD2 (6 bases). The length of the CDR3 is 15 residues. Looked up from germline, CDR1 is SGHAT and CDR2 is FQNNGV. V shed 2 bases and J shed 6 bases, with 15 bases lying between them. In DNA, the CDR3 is TGTGCCAGCAGCTTATTTCGCGCGGGGACGGATACGCAGTATTTT. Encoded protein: CASSLFRAGTDTQYF.

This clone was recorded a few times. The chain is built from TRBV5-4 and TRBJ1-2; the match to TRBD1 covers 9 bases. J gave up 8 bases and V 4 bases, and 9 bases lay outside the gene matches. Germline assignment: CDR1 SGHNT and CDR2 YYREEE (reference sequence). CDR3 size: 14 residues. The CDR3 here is CASSAPGQGGGYTF. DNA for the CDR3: TGTGCCAGCAGCGCTCCGGGACAGGGAGGGGGCTACACCTTC.

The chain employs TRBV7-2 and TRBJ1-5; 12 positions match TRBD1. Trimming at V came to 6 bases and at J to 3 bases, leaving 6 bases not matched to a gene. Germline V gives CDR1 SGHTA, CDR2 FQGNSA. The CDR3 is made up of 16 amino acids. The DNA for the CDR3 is TGTGCCAGCAGGGCAGAGGGACAGGGGGCCAATCAGCCCCAGCATTTT. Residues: CASRAEGQGANQPQHF.

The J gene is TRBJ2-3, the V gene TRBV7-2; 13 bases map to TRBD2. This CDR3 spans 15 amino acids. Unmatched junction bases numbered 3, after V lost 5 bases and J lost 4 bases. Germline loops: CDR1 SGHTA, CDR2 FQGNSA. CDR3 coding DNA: TGTGCCAGCAGCAAGGGGACTAGCGGGGCAGATACGCAGTATTTT. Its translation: CASSKGTSGADTQYF. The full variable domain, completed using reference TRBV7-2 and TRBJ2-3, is GAGVSQSPSNKVTEKGKDVELRCDPISGHTALYWYRQSLGQGLEFLIYFQGNSAPDKSGLPSDRFSAERTGGSVSTLTIQRTQQEDSAVYLCASSKGTSGADTQYFGPGTRLTVL.

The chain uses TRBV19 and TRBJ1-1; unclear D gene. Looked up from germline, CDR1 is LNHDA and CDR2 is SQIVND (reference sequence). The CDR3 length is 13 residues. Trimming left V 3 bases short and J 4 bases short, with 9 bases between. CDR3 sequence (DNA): TGTGCCAGTAGTATGGGAGTCGGCACTGAAGCTTTCTTT. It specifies CASSMGVGTEAFF.

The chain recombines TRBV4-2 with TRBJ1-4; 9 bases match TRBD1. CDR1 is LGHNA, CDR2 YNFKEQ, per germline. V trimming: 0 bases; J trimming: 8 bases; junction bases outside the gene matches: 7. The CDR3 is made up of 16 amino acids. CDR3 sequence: CASSQDTGTGLEKLFF. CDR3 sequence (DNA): TGTGCCAGCAGCCAAGATACCGGGACAGGGTTGGAAAAACTGTTTTTT.

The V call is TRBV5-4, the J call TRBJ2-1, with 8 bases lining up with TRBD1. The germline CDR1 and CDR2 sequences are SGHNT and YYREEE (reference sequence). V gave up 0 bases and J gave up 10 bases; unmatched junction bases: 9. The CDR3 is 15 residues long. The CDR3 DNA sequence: TGTGCCAGCAGCTTGGCAGGGGGCGCCCTCGGGGAGCAGTTCTTC. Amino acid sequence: CASSLAGGALGEQFF. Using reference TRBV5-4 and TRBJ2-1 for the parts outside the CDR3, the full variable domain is ETGVTQSPTHLIKTRGQQVTLRCSSQSGHNTVSWYQQALGQGPQFIFQYYREEENGRGNFPPRFSGLQFPNYSSELNVNALELDDSALYLCASSLAGGALGEQFFGPGTRLTVL.

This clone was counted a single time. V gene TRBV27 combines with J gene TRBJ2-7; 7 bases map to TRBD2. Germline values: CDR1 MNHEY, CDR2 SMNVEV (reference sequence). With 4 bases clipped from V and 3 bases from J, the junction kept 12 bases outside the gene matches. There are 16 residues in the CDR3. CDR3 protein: CASSYSTGGSNYEQYF. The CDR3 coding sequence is TGTGCCAGCAGTTATAGTACCGGGGGGTCCAACTACGAGCAGTACTTC.

The CDR3 nucleotides read TGTGCCAGCAGCGTTTCGGTCAGGGCTACTCAGCCCCAGCATTTT. Its protein is CASSVSVRATQPQHF. This chain uses TRBV28 with TRBJ1-5, with D perhaps TRBD1 (5 bases). V lost 6 bases and J lost 6, with 18 bases in between. Germline CDR1 MDHEN, CDR2 SYDVKM. The CDR3 loop spans 15 amino acids.

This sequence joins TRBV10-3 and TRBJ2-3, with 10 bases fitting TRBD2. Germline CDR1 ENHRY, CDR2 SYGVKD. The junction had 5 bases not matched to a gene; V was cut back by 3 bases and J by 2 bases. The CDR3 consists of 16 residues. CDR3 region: CAISEYTSGNTDTQYF. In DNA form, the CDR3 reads TGTGCCATCAGTGAATATACTAGCGGGAACACAGATACGCAGTATTTT.

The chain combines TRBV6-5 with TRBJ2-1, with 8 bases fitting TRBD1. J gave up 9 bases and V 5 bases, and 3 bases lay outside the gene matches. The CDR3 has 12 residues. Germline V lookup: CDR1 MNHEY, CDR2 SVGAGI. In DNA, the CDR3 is TGTGCCAGCAGTGAGGACAGGGTTGAGCAGTTCTTC. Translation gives CASSEDRVEQFF.